Below, 28 T cell receptor beta chains from the same sample are listed, as sequenced in a study of cytomegalovirus exposure and HLA in healthy donors listed by TCRdb under 2017. Library generation was performed with the immunoSEQ multiplex PCR assay. A mixture of 60 forward primers for TCR Vbeta segments and 13 reverse primers for TCR Jbeta segments was used in the multiplex PCR. The source is immuneACCESS, and TCRdb retained only in-frame sequences with V and J called. Part of the clones is not carried over; for the studies checked, unresolved V genes explain less than half of this, and the remainder is unexplained. In this sample the table shows fewer than 200,000 clones, approximately 80% of which occur a single time. The ten largest make up 7% of the sample. Sample: PBMCs. These receptors were obtained from a woman in her twenties or thirties in good health and CMV-seropositive.

This clone was recorded a few times. The V call is TRBV5-1, the J call TRBJ1-1; D possibly corresponds to TRBD1 (5 bases). The V gene lost 4 bases and the J gene lost 0 bases, with 13 bases spanning the gap. There are 15 residues in the CDR3. Per the germline V gene, CDR1 is SGHRS and CDR2 is YFSETQ. The CDR3 reads CASSLMGGLNTEAFF. For the CDR3, the DNA is TGCGCCAGCAGCCTCATGGGGGGACTGAACACTGAAGCTTTCTTT.

This chain connects TRBV5-1 to TRBJ2-1; possibly TRBD2 for D (6 bases). CDR3 length: 17 residues. The germline V gene encodes CDR1 SGHRS and CDR2 YFSETQ. The V end was cut by 5 bases, the J end by 0 bases, with 18 bases between. As DNA, the CDR3 is TGCGCCAGCAGACTAGCCGTTTTCGGGGGCTCCTACAATGAGCAGTTCTTC. Protein product: CASRLAVFGGSYNEQFF.

The chain uses TRBV2 and TRBJ1-3; D might be TRBD1 (5 bases). This CDR3 comprises 15 residues. Germline V gives CDR1 SNHLY, CDR2 FYNNEI. Between the trimmed V and J ends, which lost 2 bases and 4 bases, there was a span of 12 bases. The CDR3: CASSENRDRGNTIYF. For the CDR3, the DNA is TGTGCCAGCAGTGAAAATAGAGACAGAGGAAACACCATATATTTT.

The genes are TRBV19 and TRBJ1-2; the D is unclear. The CDR3 has 16 residues. The germline V and J ends were trimmed by 1 base and 1 base, with 13 bases remaining between them. Germline values: CDR1 LNHDA, CDR2 SQIVND (reference sequence). The CDR3 region has the DNA TGTGCCAGTAGTATAGTTTCTGACACCTATAACTATGGCTACACCTTC. This sequence encodes CASSIVSDTYNYGYTF.

This chain joins TRBV18 and TRBJ1-4, with D possibly matching TRBD1 (6 bases). The germline gives CDR1 KGHSH, CDR2 LQKENI. The CDR3 runs to 13 residues. The V end was cut by 8 bases, the J end by 14 bases, with 21 bases between. The CDR3 protein is CASTAIRDKALFF. DNA for the CDR3: TGTGCCAGCACTGCGATTCGGGACAAAGCTCTGTTTTTT.

Of note for this clone: Other DNA sequences in the sample encode the same CDR3. The J gene is TRBJ2-1, the V gene TRBV2; 12 bases line up with TRBD2. Germline lookup yields CDR1 SNHLY and CDR2 FYNNEI. The ends lost 5 bases at V and 4 bases at J; junction bases unmatched: 3. This CDR3 contains 15 residues. CDR3 sequence (DNA): TGTGCCAGCAGTTCACTAGCGGGGGGATACAATGAGCAGTTCTTC. It is translated as CASSSLAGGYNEQFF.

This clone came up once. The V and J genes are TRBV27 and TRBJ1-5; TRBD1 matches 9 bases. CDR1 and CDR2 from the germline V gene are MNHEY and SMNVEV (reference sequence). J gave up 2 bases and V 5 bases, and 7 bases lay outside the gene matches. The CDR3 spans 16 residues. CDR3 DNA: TGTGCCAGCAGTCCGTGGACAGGGGAAGGCAATCAGCCCCAGCATTTT. This encodes CASSPWTGEGNQPQHF.

CDR3 sequence reads: CGTGSIYGYTF. CDR3 in DNA: TGTGGGACAGGTAGTATCTATGGCTACACCTTC. The chain is built from TRBV19 and TRBJ1-2; TRBD1 agrees at 7 bases. The CDR3 is made up of 11 amino acids. Germline V gene data show CDR1 as LNHDA and CDR2 as SQIVND (reference sequence).

V gene TRBV4-2 combines with J gene TRBJ2-2, with 16 bases lining up with TRBD2. Germline V gene data show CDR1 as LGHNA and CDR2 as YNFKEQ. The CDR3 is 17 amino acids. With 6 bases clipped from V and 4 bases from J, the junction kept 5 bases outside the gene matches. The CDR3 DNA reads TGTGCCAGCAGGGGACTAGCGGGGGGGCCGCCCACCGGGGAGCTGTTTTTT. Protein product: CASRGLAGGPPTGELFF.

The chain has TRBV10-3 and TRBJ1-1; D gene unclear. The CDR3 runs 11 residues. CDR1 is ENHRY and CDR2 is SYGVKD in the germline V gene. Trimming cost V 1 base and J 8 bases, with 5 bases left between them. CDR3 nucleotide sequence: TGTGCCATCAGTGAGTACAGCGAAGCTTTCTTT. Translated: CAISEYSEAFF.

The V call is TRBV9, the J call TRBJ2-5, with TRBD2 matching 14 bases. Trimming cost V 3 bases and J 7 bases; bases outside gene matches: 8. The CDR3 loop spans 16 amino acids. Germline V gives CDR1 SGDLS, CDR2 YYNGEE. CDR3 DNA: TGTGCCAGCAGCGAAGGGACTAGCGGGGGCCAGGGGACCCAGTACTTC. This codes for CASSEGTSGGQGTQYF.

The J gene is TRBJ2-1, the V gene TRBV5-5; D uncertain. CDR3 size: 16 residues. Germline CDR1 and CDR2: SGHKS and YYEKEE (reference sequence). V was cut by 4 bases and J by 2 bases, with 16 bases left in between. Here the CDR3 reads CASSPSAARTYNEQFF. DNA for the CDR3: TGTGCCAGCAGCCCTTCGGCGGCACGAACCTACAATGAGCAGTTCTTC.

The chain uses TRBV5-1 and TRBJ2-1; no reliable D call. The germline V gene encodes CDR1 SGHRS and CDR2 YFSETQ. Trimming cost V 7 bases and J 7 bases, with 18 bases left between them. There are 14 residues in the CDR3. CDR3: CASAPLVSGNEQFF. CDR3 DNA sequence: TGCGCCAGCGCCCCGTTAGTAAGTGGTAATGAGCAGTTCTTC.

The chain links TRBV7-6 to TRBJ1-2; a possible D gene is TRBD1 (5 bases). The ends were cut back, 1 base at V and 4 bases at J, with 16 bases in the middle. The CDR3 length is 16 residues. Germline lookup yields CDR1 SGHVS and CDR2 FNYEAQ. This CDR3 reads CASSLVPDSFLYGYTF. CDR3 bases: TGTGCCAGCAGCTTAGTTCCAGACAGCTTTCTCTATGGCTACACCTTC.

This clone has more than one count but fewer than ten. The V gene is TRBV27, the J gene TRBJ1-1; 9 nucleotides match TRBD1. The germline gives CDR1 MNHEY, CDR2 SMNVEV (reference sequence). V shed 4 bases and J 5 bases; nucleotides not matched to a gene: 11. This CDR3 has 16 amino acids. Here the CDR3 reads CASSSYHRGRRTEAFF. The CDR3 DNA reads TGTGCCAGCAGTTCTTACCACAGGGGGCGCCGGACTGAAGCTTTCTTT.

The rearrangement links TRBV9 to TRBJ2-3; TRBD1 aligns across 9 bases. The V gene's germline CDR1 is SGDLS and CDR2 YYNGEE. V lost 3 bases and J lost 2; bases outside the gene matches: 4. The CDR3 sequence is 15 residues long. CDR3 residues: CASSATGGFTDTQYF. The CDR3 region has the DNA TGTGCCAGCAGCGCGACAGGGGGTTTCACAGATACGCAGTATTTT.

This clone has a handful of counts. The rearrangement uses TRBV4-3 and TRBJ1-2; weak D call: TRBD1 (6 bases). Deletions cut 4 bases from V and 7 bases from J, with 13 bases between. The CDR3 is 13 amino acids. CDR1 is LGHNA and CDR2 is YSLEER in the germline V gene. The CDR3 sequence is CASSRGQLFGYTF. CDR3 bases: TGCGCCAGCAGCCGGGGACAATTATTTGGCTACACCTTC.

The rearrangement uses TRBV18 and TRBJ1-5; perhaps TRBD1 as D (5 bases). CDR3 length: 19 residues. Trimming cost V 0 bases and J 2 bases, with 20 bases left between them. Per the germline V gene, CDR1 is KGHSH and CDR2 is LQKENI. This CDR3 reads CASSPPKGALRRGNQPQHF. Written as DNA, the CDR3 is TGTGCCAGCTCACCACCGAAAGGGGCTCTTAGGAGGGGCAATCAGCCCCAGCATTTT.

The rearrangement joins TRBV14 to TRBJ2-2, with a tentative D call TRBD1 (5 bases). Germline V CDR1 and CDR2: SGHDN, FVKESK. CDR3 length: 14 amino acids. V was cut by 6 bases and J by 1 base, with 9 bases left in between. The CDR3, as DNA: TGTGCCAGCAGAAGGGGTGGGAACACCGGGGAGCTGTTTTTT. It is translated as CASRRGGNTGELFF.

The V gene is TRBV7-3, the J gene TRBJ1-6, with 7 bases identical to TRBD1. Per the germline V gene, CDR1 is SGHTA and CDR2 is FQGTGA. This CDR3 contains 15 residues. The junction had 3 bases not matched to a gene; V was cut back by 0 bases and J by 7 bases. The CDR3 nucleotides read TGTGCCAGCAGCTTAACCGGGACAGACAATTCACCCCTCCACTTT. Encoded protein: CASSLTGTDNSPLHF.

This chain joins TRBV5-1 and TRBJ1-5; 7 nucleotides line up with TRBD1. The J segment lost 4 bases and the V segment lost 4 bases, leaving 5 bases of the junction unmatched. The CDR3 spans 14 residues. Per germline, CDR1 SGHRS and CDR2 YFSETQ. CDR3 loop: CASSLDRQNQPQHF. The DNA for the CDR3 is TGCGCCAGCAGCCTGGACAGGCAGAATCAGCCCCAGCATTTT. Full variable domain (missing parts from reference TRBV5-1 and TRBJ1-5): KAGVTQTPRYLIKTRGQQVTLSCSPISGHRSVSWYQQTPGQGLQFLFEYFSETQRNKGNFPGRFSGRQFSNSRSEMNVSTLELGDSALYLCASSLDRQNQPQHFGDGTRLSIL.

The CDR3 is CASSPHVDRGQPQHF. The CDR3 nucleotides read TGTGCCAGCAGTCCTCACGTCGACAGGGGTCAGCCCCAGCATTTT. The V call is TRBV6-1, the J call TRBJ1-5; 8 bases are shared with TRBD1. The germline V gene encodes CDR1 MNHNS and CDR2 SASEGT. The CDR3 is 15 residues long. V dropped 5 bases and J dropped 6; count of bases not matched to a gene: 9.

The genes are TRBV7-2 and TRBJ2-1; D is perhaps TRBD1 (8 bases). Germline assignment: CDR1 SGHTA and CDR2 FQGNSA. Trimming left V 5 bases short and J 13 bases short, with 15 bases between. The CDR3 runs 12 residues. In DNA form, the CDR3 reads TGTGCCAGCAGCCTACAGGGGGAGGGACAGTTCTTC. Protein: CASSLQGEGQFF.

This clone was found once. The chain carries TRBV7-9 and TRBJ2-2, with D tentatively TRBD1 (6 bases). Germline values: CDR1 SEHNR, CDR2 FQNEAQ (reference sequence). The CDR3 has 15 amino acids. Trimming took 8 bases from V and 1 from J, leaving 14 bases between them. CDR3 in amino acids: CASHLTGWNTGELFF. In nucleotides, the CDR3 is TGTGCCAGCCACCTGACAGGATGGAACACCGGGGAGCTGTTTTTT.

The V gene is TRBV7-7, the J gene TRBJ1-1; TRBD1 is a possible D gene (5 bases). Trimming took off 6 bases at V and 3 bases at J, with 11 bases between the two ends. Germline CDR1 and CDR2: SSHAT and FNYEAQ (reference sequence). The CDR3 is made up of 13 amino acids. The CDR3 nucleotides read TGTGCCAGCAGTGAGACAGTGTACACTGAAGCTTTCTTT. Protein product: CASSETVYTEAFF.

This chain joins TRBV11-3 and TRBJ2-1; D remains unclear. There are 13 residues in the CDR3. Trimming took 2 bases from V and 6 from J, leaving 8 bases between them. Germline CDR1 is SGHNT and CDR2 is YENEEA. CDR3 residues: CASSLRRGNEQFF. CDR3 nucleotides: TGTGCCAGCAGCTTAAGAAGAGGCAATGAGCAGTTCTTC. The full variable domain, rest sourced from reference TRBV11-3 and TRBJ2-1, is EAGVVQSPRYKIIEKKQPVAFWCNPISGHNTLYWYLQNLGQGPELLIRYENEEAVDDSQLPKDRFSAERLKGVDSTLKIQPAELGDSAVYLCASSLRRGNEQFFGPGTRLTVL.

J is TRBJ1-4 and V is TRBV19; D call uncertain. In germline, CDR1 is LNHDA, CDR2 SQIVND (reference sequence). Trimming cost V 4 bases and J 1 base, with 7 bases left between them. This CDR3 is 14 amino acids long. The CDR3 region has the DNA TGTGCCAGTAGTAATACAGTAACTAATGAAAAACTGTTTTTT. Translating gives CASSNTVTNEKLFF.

The CDR3 protein is CAIFRGRVNEKLFF. CDR3 in DNA: TGTGCCATCTTCAGGGGGCGGGTGAATGAAAAACTGTTTTTT. This sequence joins TRBV10-3 and TRBJ1-4; TRBD1 matches 8 bases. The CDR3 has 14 amino acids. After removal of 8 bases from V and 5 bases from J, the junction contained 7 bases not matched to a gene. CDR1 and CDR2 (germline): ENHRY, SYGVKD.